This passage covers 5 T cell receptor beta chains from one sample sequenced in a study of blood T cell repertoires in COVID-19. The assay was immunoSEQ multiplex PCR, and TCRdb's table has in-frame clones only and misses some. The sample has about 130,000 clones, around 87% seen once. What was sequenced was peripheral blood. The receptors were sampled from a man aged 50-59 years with active COVID-19.

This sequence joins TRBV7-9 and TRBJ2-1; TRBD2 matches at 13 bases. Germline CDR1 is SEHNR and CDR2 is FQNEAQ (reference sequence). The CDR3 is made up of 13 amino acids. V dropped 8 bases and J dropped 12; count of bases not matched to a gene: 7. CDR3 DNA: TGTGCCAGCGCACTAGCGGGGGGGCCTTGGCAGTTCTTC. It translates to CASALAGGPWQFF.

V gene TRBV5-1 combines with J gene TRBJ2-2, with D maybe TRBD2 (5 bases). Germline-derived CDR1 and CDR2 are SGHRS and YFSETQ. The CDR3 sequence is 14 residues long. The V end was cut by 0 bases, the J end by 9 bases, with 12 bases between. The CDR3 DNA is TGCGCCAGCAGCTTGGGTGACTCGGGGAGGGAGCTGTTTTTT. Encoded protein: CASSLGDSGRELFF.

This chain connects TRBV4-1 to TRBJ2-6, with a weak D call TRBD2 (7 bases). The CDR3 is made up of 19 amino acids. Between the trimmed V and J ends, which lost 1 base and 2 bases, there was a span of 18 bases. Germline CDR1 is MGHRA and CDR2 is YSYEKL. The CDR3 DNA is TGCGCCAGCAGCCAAGCTGGTCCGGGGGGCAGTGCTGGGGCCAACGTCCTGACTTTC. This sequence encodes CASSQAGPGGSAGANVLTF.

The V call is TRBV11-2, the J call TRBJ1-2; the D gene is possibly TRBD1 (5 bases). CDR1 is SGHAT and CDR2 is FQNNGV in the germline V gene. The CDR3 runs 14 residues. V was trimmed by 3 bases and J by 3 bases, leaving 11 bases between them. The CDR3 nucleotides are TGTGCCAGCAGCTTCCGACAGTCCGACTATGGCTACACCTTC. The encoded protein is CASSFRQSDYGYTF.

The chain carries TRBV7-6 and TRBJ2-1, with 9 positions matching TRBD2. V lost 5 bases, J lost 7 bases, and 9 bases stayed unmatched. Looked up from germline, CDR1 is SGHVS and CDR2 is FNYEAQ. The CDR3 consists of 15 residues. CDR3 amino acids: CASSMGVAGVNEQFF. The CDR3 bases are TGTGCCAGCAGCATGGGAGTAGCGGGGGTAAATGAGCAGTTCTTC.